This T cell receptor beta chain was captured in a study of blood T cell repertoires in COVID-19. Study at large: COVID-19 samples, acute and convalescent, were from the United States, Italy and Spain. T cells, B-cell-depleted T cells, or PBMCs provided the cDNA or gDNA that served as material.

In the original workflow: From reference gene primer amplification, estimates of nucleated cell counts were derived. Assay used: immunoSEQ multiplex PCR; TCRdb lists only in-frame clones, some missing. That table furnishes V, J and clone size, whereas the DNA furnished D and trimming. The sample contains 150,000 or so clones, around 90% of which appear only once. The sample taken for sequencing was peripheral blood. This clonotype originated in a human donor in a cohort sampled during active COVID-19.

The CDR3 sequence: CASSLVPVNTEAFF. For the CDR3, the DNA is TGCGCCAGCAGCTTGGTGCCGGTGAACACTGAAGCTTTCTTT. This chain links TRBV5-1 with TRBJ1-1, with no clear D. V lost 0 bases and J lost 0, with 6 bases in between. This CDR3 has 14 amino acids. Germline lookup yields CDR1 SGHRS and CDR2 YFSETQ.